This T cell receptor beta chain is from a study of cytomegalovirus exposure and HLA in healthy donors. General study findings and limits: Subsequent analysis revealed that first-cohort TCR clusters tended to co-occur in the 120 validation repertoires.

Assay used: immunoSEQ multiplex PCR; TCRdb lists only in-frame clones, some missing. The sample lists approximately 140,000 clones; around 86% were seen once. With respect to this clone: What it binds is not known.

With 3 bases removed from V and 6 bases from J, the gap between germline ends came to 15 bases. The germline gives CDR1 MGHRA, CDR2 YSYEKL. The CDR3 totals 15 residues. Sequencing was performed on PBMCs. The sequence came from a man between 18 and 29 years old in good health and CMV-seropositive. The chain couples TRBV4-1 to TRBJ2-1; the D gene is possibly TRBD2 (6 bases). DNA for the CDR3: TGCGCCAGCAGCCAGAGGACTAATGCCGGCAATGAGCAGTTCTTC. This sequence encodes CASSQRTNAGNEQFF.